This T cell receptor (beta chain) stems from a study of OX40 agonist ivuxolimab in advanced cancers. Study outcomes and limitations: At 0.1 to 3.0 mg/kg, clonal expansion of CD4+ and CD8+ blood T cells had occurred by week 6.

TCRdb keeps only in-frame clones here, not all; method: immunoSEQ multiplex PCR. The sample has 70,000 to 90,000 clones; over 75% are singletons. Details on this clone: Its antigen is unidentified.

Trimming removed 4 bases at V and 0 bases at J, with 10 bases between. The CDR3 sequence is 15 residues long. CDR1 is LNHDA and CDR2 is SQIVND in the germline V gene (reference sequence). The sequence came from an adult with an advanced solid tumor such as melanoma, head and neck, liver or kidney cancer. The input for sequencing was CD4+ or CD8+ T cells sorted from blood, taken in a trial of the OX40 agonist ivuxolimab. The rearrangement links TRBV19 to TRBJ2-1; D is unclear. The CDR3 DNA reads TGTGCCAGTAGTAGGGCGTCGGACTCCTACAATGAGCAGTTCTTC. It yields the protein CASSRASDSYNEQFF.